The rows below give T cell receptor beta chains drawn from one sample of a study of cytomegalovirus exposure and HLA in healthy donors. TCRdb's copy holds only in-frame clones and misses some; the assay was immunoSEQ multiplex PCR. The profile shows some 200,000 clones, approximately 80% of them singletons. The sequenced material came from PBMCs. The receptors were sampled from a woman younger than 45 in good health and CMV-seronegative. The CDR3 runs from the conserved cysteine through the conserved F or W. Fields, in order: D gene, clone size, J gene, V gene, CDR3 DNA, CDR3 protein. D genes are given only for firm matches. Some rows mark clone size as missing; the rest say once, few, many or name a class of expanded clone.

- | - | TRBJ2-5 | TRBV13 | TGTGCCAGCAGCTCCGTCATCGGAGCCCTGGAGCAGTACTTC | CASSSVIGALEQYF
- | - | TRBJ2-3 | TRBV7-3 | TGTGCCAGCAGCTTAAGCGGTTTAGATACGCAGTATTTT | CASSLSGLDTQYF
- | - | TRBJ2-7 | TRBV7-2 | TGTGCCAGCAGCCGAGACAGGTTCTACGAGCAGTACTTC | CASSRDRFYEQYF
- | once | TRBJ1-6 | TRBV11-2 | TGTGCCAGCAGCCCCGGGGGGGGTAATTCACCCCTCCACTTT | CASSPGGGNSPLHF
- | few | TRBJ1-2 | TRBV29-1 | TGCAGCGTTCTCCTCCTTGGCACAGCCTATGGCTACACCTTC | CSVLLLGTAYGYTF
- | once | TRBJ1-1 | TRBV9 | TGTGCCAGCAGCGTAGGGAGGAACCAGGCGAACACTGAAGCTTTCTTT | CASSVGRNQANTEAFF
- | - | TRBJ2-7 | TRBV5-1 | TGCGCCAGCAGAGGATCGGTATTGGAGCATCGGGGTCGCGAGCAGTACTTC | CASRGSVLEHRGREQYF
- | - | TRBJ2-5 | TRBV5-1 | TGCGCCAGCAACGAGCCCCTGGGGGGGCGTGAGACCCAGTACTTC | CASNEPLGGRETQYF
- | once | TRBJ2-5 | TRBV5-1 | TGCGCCAGCAGCCCGGTAGGGGGACAAGAGACCCAGTACTTC | CASSPVGGQETQYF
TRBD1 | - | TRBJ1-1 | TRBV2 | TGTGCCAGCGGAAGACAGGGGATCGCTGAAGCTTTCTTT | CASGRQGIAEAFF
- | - | TRBJ2-1 | TRBV19 | TGTGCCAGTATGGCGGGGGCTTACAATGAGCAGTTCTTC | CASMAGAYNEQFF
TRBD2 | few | TRBJ2-2 | TRBV7-3 | TGTGCCAGCAGCTTATACGGGGGGAAGGGCACCGGGGAGCTGTTTTTT | CASSLYGGKGTGELFF
- | few | TRBJ2-7 | TRBV5-4 | TGTGCCAGCAGCTTGGAGCAGGGAAGCTCCTACGAGCAGTACTTC | CASSLEQGSSYEQYF
TRBD2 | - | TRBJ2-5 | TRBV7-2 | TGTGCCAGCAGCTTAGGAGGTCTAGCGGGCGTACCGGACTTC | CASSLGGLAGVPDF
TRBD2 | few | TRBJ2-1 | TRBV7-9 | TGTGCCAGCAGCTTAGGGTCTAGCGGGAGAATTAGGGAGCAGTTCTTC | CASSLGSSGRIREQFF
TRBD2 | - | TRBJ2-1 | TRBV7-9 | TGTGCCAGCAGTTCCGGGACTAGCGGTTATGATGAGCAGTTCTTC | CASSSGTSGYDEQFF
- | - | TRBJ2-7 | TRBV29-1 | TGCAGCGTACGTACAGTGTTGACGTACGAGCAGTACTTC | CSVRTVLTYEQYF
- | - | TRBJ1-1 | TRBV11-2 | TGTGCCAGCAGCCCGAACGGGATAAAGAAGGAAGCTTTCTTT | CASSPNGIKKEAFF
TRBD1 | - | TRBJ2-4 | TRBV5-5 | TGTGCCAGCAGCGCTTTTTCCGGGACAGGGAAAAACATTCAGTACTTC | CASSAFSGTGKNIQYF
- | once | TRBJ2-7 | TRBV5-4 | TGTGCCAGCAGCTCGAATCAGGGGTCAGGCTACGAGCAGTACTTC | CASSSNQGSGYEQYF
- | few | TRBJ1-6 | TRBV4-1 | TGCGCCAGCAGCCAAAGCCCCAAGAGGGTCTCCTATAATTCACCCCTCCACTTT | CASSQSPKRVSYNSPLHF
TRBD2 | - | TRBJ2-3 | TRBV4-2 | TGTGCCAGCAGCTATGGACTAGCAACAGATACGCAGTATTTT | CASSYGLATDTQYF
- | - | TRBJ1-1 | TRBV7-3 | TGTGCCAGCAGCTGGAGGGGGAACACTGAAGCTTTCTTT | CASSWRGNTEAFF
- | - | TRBJ2-3 | TRBV29-1 | TGCAGCGTTGACCGGGACAAGGGCACAGATACGCAGTATTTT | CSVDRDKGTDTQYF
TRBD1 | - | TRBJ2-7 | TRBV7-8 | TGTGCCAGCAGCTTACCCGGGACAGGGGGACCCTACGAGCAGTACTTC | CASSLPGTGGPYEQYF
- | - | TRBJ1-5 | TRBV18 | TGTGCCAGCTCACCCCCGTCCAAGATGGAGGCCCAGCATTTT | CASSPPSKMEAQHF
- | once | TRBJ1-1 | TRBV6-4 | TGTGCCAGCACCCCAACTCCAGACAAGAACACTGAAGCTTTCTTT | CASTPTPDKNTEAFF
- | - | TRBJ2-7 | TRBV5-1 | TGCGCCAGCAGTTCCTTTCCCAGAGGTCCCTCCTACGAGCAGTACTTC | CASSSFPRGPSYEQYF
- | - | TRBJ2-5 | TRBV4-2 | TGTGCCAGCAGCCCCTCCAGGGGGACCCAGTACTTC | CASSPSRGTQYF
- | - | TRBJ2-5 | TRBV19 | TGTGCCAGTAGGAATTCCACCCGAACTAGGCGGCAGCAAGAGACCCAGTACTTC | CASRNSTRTRRQQETQYF
- | - | TRBJ1-2 | TRBV28 | TGTGCCAGCAGCCTGACAACGGACTTCGGTAATAACTATGGCTACACCTTC | CASSLTTDFGNNYGYTF
- | - | TRBJ2-7 | TRBV5-1 | TGCGCCAGCAGCTTAGGGGGGGTGGGAGTCCACGAGCAGTACTTC | CASSLGGVGVHEQYF
- | - | TRBJ1-4 | TRBV25-1 | TGTGCCAGCAGTGACTTCAGGCAAAAACTGTTTTTT | CASSDFRQKLFF
- | - | TRBJ1-1 | TRBV11-3 | TGTGCCAGCAGCTTAGTTACGGGCACTGAAGCTTTCTTT | CASSLVTGTEAFF
TRBD1 | - | TRBJ2-5 | TRBV9 | TGTGCCAGCAGCGAAAGACAGGGGTACGGACTCCAAGAGACCCAGTACTTC | CASSERQGYGLQETQYF
- | - | TRBJ2-3 | TRBV28 | TGTGCCAGCAGTTTGTCAGGGAACACAGATACGCAGTATTTT | CASSLSGNTDTQYF
TRBD1 | - | TRBJ2-1 | TRBV11-3 | TGTGCCAGCAGCTTAGGGACAGGAGCCTACAATGAGCAGTTCTTC | CASSLGTGAYNEQFF
- | - | TRBJ2-1 | TRBV6-5 | TGTGCCAGCAGTTACGGGAGGTTTGGCTCCAATGAGCAGTTCTTC | CASSYGRFGSNEQFF
- | - | TRBJ2-7 | TRBV6-1 | TGTGCCAGCAGTGATTGGGGGGGCGCCTACGAGCAGTACTTC | CASSDWGGAYEQYF
- | - | TRBJ2-7 | TRBV4-1 | TGCGCCAGCAGCCAAGATTCGACAAGAAATTCGGAGTACTTC | CASSQDSTRNSEYF
TRBD2 | - | TRBJ2-3 | TRBV5-6 | TGTGCCAGCAGTTCTGGGGCTAGCGGGGGCACAGATACGCAGTATTTT | CASSSGASGGTDTQYF
TRBD2 | - | TRBJ2-1 | TRBV7-8 | TGTGCCAGCAGCCCAGGGACTAGCGGGAGTAATGAGCAGTTCTTC | CASSPGTSGSNEQFF
TRBD1 | once | TRBJ1-1 | TRBV25-1 | TGTGCCAGCAGTGACTCCCCCCGGACAGGGGGGAACACTGAAGCTTTCTTT | CASSDSPRTGGNTEAFF
- | - | TRBJ1-2 | TRBV10-3 | TGTGCCATCAGTGAGGCCCAGGGGACCTATGGCTACACCTTC | CAISEAQGTYGYTF
- | - | TRBJ2-1 | TRBV6-1 | TGTGCCAGCAGGGAAGCCCAGGGTTACTACAATGAGCAGTTCTTC | CASREAQGYYNEQFF
- | - | TRBJ2-7 | TRBV7-2 | TGTGCCAGCAGCTTTCGGTACGAGCAGTACTTC | CASSFRYEQYF
TRBD1 | - | TRBJ2-5 | TRBV11-2 | TGTGCCAGCAGCTTAGGGACAGGACAACAAGAGACCCAGTACTTC | CASSLGTGQQETQYF
TRBD2 | - | TRBJ2-3 | TRBV15 | TGTGCCACCAGCCGCCTGATAACTAGCGGCATCACAGATACGCAGTATTTT | CATSRLITSGITDTQYF
- | - | TRBJ2-7 | TRBV10-3 | TGTGCCACTGAAAATTCCGCGGGAAACGAGCAGTACTTC | CATENSAGNEQYF
- | - | TRBJ1-2 | TRBV19 | TGTGCCAGTAGTATTGGGCTATCTCAGGGGATCTATGGCTACACCTTC | CASSIGLSQGIYGYTF
- | - | TRBJ1-1 | TRBV10-2 | TGCGCCAGCAGTGATGGGAGGGACACTGAAGCTTTCTTT | CASSDGRDTEAFF
- | - | TRBJ1-1 | TRBV10-2 | TGCGCCAGCAGGAGACGGGGCACTGAAGCTTTCTTT | CASRRRGTEAFF
- | - | TRBJ2-5 | TRBV5-1 | TGCGCCAGCTACCCCGACGTGACAGGTGGGGAGACCCAGTACTTC | CASYPDVTGGETQYF
TRBD2 | few | TRBJ2-3 | TRBV7-3 | TGTGCCAGCAGCTTAAATGCGGGGGGCACAGATACGCAGTATTTT | CASSLNAGGTDTQYF
TRBD1 | - | TRBJ1-1 | TRBV27 | TGTGCCAGCAGCCAGGGGGCGGGGAGAGCTTTCTTT | CASSQGAGRAFF
- | - | TRBJ1-5 | TRBV6-1 | TGTGCCAGCAGTGAAGTTGGATTTCAGGGATGGAATCAGCCCCAGCATTTT | CASSEVGFQGWNQPQHF
TRBD1 | - | TRBJ2-4 | TRBV5-6 | TGTGCCAGCAGCCTAACCGGGACAGGGTTTGGCATTCAGTACTTC | CASSLTGTGFGIQYF
TRBD2 | - | TRBJ2-7 | TRBV6-1 | TGTGCCAGTGATCCGGGACTAGCGTCCGACGAGCAGTACTTC | CASDPGLASDEQYF
- | once | TRBJ2-7 | TRBV9 | TGTGCCAGCAGCGTAGGGAACCCAGCGGTTCCTTACGAGCAGTACTTC | CASSVGNPAVPYEQYF
- | - | TRBJ1-1 | TRBV29-1 | TGCAGCGGGACATGGGGGACTCGGGGTGAAGCTTTCTTT | CSGTWGTRGEAFF